Shown below are 28 T cell receptor beta chains from a single sample sequenced in a study of blood T cell repertoires in COVID-19. TCRdb keeps only in-frame clones here, not all; method: immunoSEQ multiplex PCR. The data show around 250,000 clones, 86% seen once. Source material: peripheral blood. The receptors come from a man older than 75 with acute or convalescent COVID-19.

The rearrangement links TRBV6-5 to TRBJ1-5, with TRBD1 identical over 9 bases. The V gene's germline CDR1 is MNHEY and CDR2 SVGAGI. This CDR3 is built from 13 residues. After removal of 6 bases from V and 8 bases from J, the junction contained 5 bases not matched to a gene. The CDR3 region is CASRGQGLEPQHF. The CDR3 DNA follows: TGTGCCAGCAGAGGACAGGGGTTGGAGCCCCAGCATTTT.

The V call is TRBV19, the J call TRBJ1-5, with TRBD1 identical over 9 bases. CDR3 size: 15 residues. The V and J ends lost 4 bases and 2 bases, in that order; junction bases with no gene match: 3. Per germline, CDR1 LNHDA and CDR2 SQIVND (reference sequence). The CDR3 DNA sequence: TGTGCCAGTAGTACCCGGGACAGGGGCAATCAGCCCCAGCATTTT. It yields the protein CASSTRDRGNQPQHF.

This chain joins TRBV9 and TRBJ2-2; D may be TRBD1 (5 bases). This CDR3 contains 17 residues. Trimming left V 3 bases short and J 5 bases short, with 20 bases between. CDR1 is SGDLS, CDR2 YYNGEE, per germline. The CDR3 loop reads CASSANQGPFPTGELFF. The DNA for the CDR3 is TGTGCCAGCAGCGCGAATCAGGGTCCGTTTCCGACCGGGGAGCTGTTTTTT.

This clone has just one count. This sequence joins TRBV7-9 and TRBJ2-3; weak D call: TRBD2 (5 bases). The CDR3 contains 14 residues. Germline loops: CDR1 SEHNR, CDR2 FQNEAQ (reference sequence). Trimming cost V 6 bases and J 8 bases, with 18 bases left between them. CDR3 region: CASSPQGLGITQYF. In nucleotides, the CDR3 is TGTGCCAGCAGTCCCCAAGGGCTCGGGATTACGCAGTATTTT.

V gene TRBV6-5 combines with J gene TRBJ2-1, with 8 positions matching TRBD2. The CDR3 is 15 amino acids. Germline trimming cut 5 bases from V and 0 bases from J; bases unmatched to any gene: 3. Germline V gene sequence: CDR1 MNHEY, CDR2 SVGAGI. The CDR3 reads CASSSGRSSYNEQFF. The CDR3 nucleotides are TGTGCCAGCAGTAGCGGGAGAAGCTCCTACAATGAGCAGTTCTTC.

CDR3 DNA sequence: TGTGCCAGCTCCCGAACTAGGACAGGGGGCGTCGCAGATACGCAGTATTTT. As protein: CASSRTRTGGVADTQYF. The V gene is TRBV18, the J gene TRBJ2-3; TRBD1 aligns across 11 bases. The V segment lost 6 bases and the J segment 4 bases; nucleotides outside the gene matches: 12. Germline lookup yields CDR1 KGHSH and CDR2 LQKENI. The CDR3 has 17 residues.

The chain couples TRBV7-6 to TRBJ2-7; 9 bases agree with TRBD1. The V segment lost 6 bases and the J segment 6 bases; nucleotides outside the gene matches: 9. Germline loops: CDR1 SGHVS, CDR2 FNYEAQ. CDR3 length: 14 amino acids. The CDR3, as DNA: TGTGCCAGCAGTTCGCGGACAGGGGACTCCGAGCAGTACTTC. Protein product: CASSSRTGDSEQYF.

Here the CDR3 reads CATGQGVGEQFF. The DNA of the CDR3 is TGTGCTACCGGACAGGGGGTAGGTGAGCAGTTCTTC. The chain couples TRBV6-5 to TRBJ2-1; the match to TRBD1 covers 10 bases. CDR1 and CDR2 from the germline V gene are MNHEY and SVGAGI. The CDR3 runs 12 residues.

This chain connects TRBV11-3 to TRBJ2-3; D unclear. This CDR3 is built from 12 residues. From germline, CDR1 is SGHNT and CDR2 YENEEA. The germline V and J ends were trimmed by 5 bases and 3 bases, with 6 bases remaining between them. The CDR3 DNA sequence: TGTGCCAGCAGCGCACAGACAGATACGCAGTATTTT. Amino acid sequence: CASSAQTDTQYF.

This clone was recorded once. The chain couples TRBV7-2 to TRBJ2-5, with D tentatively TRBD2 (6 bases). This CDR3 has 15 residues. Trimming pared 5 bases from V and 0 bases from J, leaving 13 bases between. Germline assignment: CDR1 SGHTA and CDR2 FQGNSA. The CDR3 spells CASSPQRAYQETQYF. Here the CDR3 DNA reads TGTGCCAGCAGCCCCCAGCGGGCCTACCAAGAGACCCAGTACTTC.

V usage is TRBV6-2 or TRBV6-3 and J usage is TRBJ2-2; the match to TRBD2 covers 13 bases. The CDR3 loop spans 14 amino acids. CDR1 and CDR2 (germline): MNHEY, SVGEGT. Trimming at V came to 5 bases and at J to 7 bases, leaving 1 base not matched to a gene. The CDR3 DNA reads as TGTGCCAGCAGTCGACTAGCGGGAGGCGGGGAGCTGTTTTTT. It specifies CASSRLAGGGELFF.

The chain couples TRBV6-1 to TRBJ1-5, with D possibly being TRBD1 (5 bases). The length of the CDR3 is 16 residues. Deletions cut 3 bases from V and 0 bases from J, with 12 bases between. CDR1 is MNHNS, CDR2 SASEGT, per germline. CDR3 DNA: TGTGCCAGCAGTGAGGTTCCGGGGGATAGCAATCAGCCCCAGCATTTT. Residues: CASSEVPGDSNQPQHF.

The J gene is TRBJ2-2, the V gene TRBV23-1, with 8 bases matching TRBD1. TRBV23-1 is flagged as an ORF with uncertain function. V shed 7 bases, J shed 6 bases, and the junction held 7 bases outside the gene matches. The CDR3 is 14 residues long. This CDR3 reads CASKSGQGAGELFF. The DNA of the CDR3 is TGCGCCAGCAAGTCCGGACAGGGTGCCGGGGAGCTGTTTTTT.

This chain links TRBV6-2 or TRBV6-3 with TRBJ1-1; D is unresolved. Trimming stripped 6 bases from V and 0 bases from J, with 11 bases between. The CDR3 sequence is 14 residues long. Germline CDR1 MNHEY, CDR2 SVGEGT. CDR3 DNA sequence: TGTGCCAGCAGCCAATCCGGTATGAACACTGAAGCTTTCTTT. Its translation is CASSQSGMNTEAFF.

The chain uses TRBV19 and TRBJ2-3; tentative D call: TRBD1 (6 bases). The V gene's germline CDR1 is LNHDA and CDR2 SQIVND (reference sequence). The CDR3 spans 17 residues. V lost 5 bases, J lost 1 base, and 19 bases lay in between. CDR3 residues: CASSPTGLLGGTDTQYF. CDR3 bases: TGTGCCAGTAGTCCGACAGGACTCTTAGGGGGCACAGATACGCAGTATTTT.

This clone was detected only a few times. CDR3 nucleotides: TGCGCCAGCAGCCCCCTAGACAGGGAATACGAGCAGTACTTC. Amino acids: CASSPLDREYEQYF. The chain uses TRBV5-1 and TRBJ2-7; the match to TRBD1 covers 7 bases. The CDR3 is made up of 14 amino acids. J lost 4 bases, V lost 4 bases, and 8 bases had no gene match. Germline lookup yields CDR1 SGHRS and CDR2 YFSETQ. Together with reference TRBV5-1 and TRBJ2-7, the CDR3 gives the full variable domain: KAGVTQTPRYLIKTRGQQVTLSCSPISGHRSVSWYQQTPGQGLQFLFEYFSETQRNKGNFPGRFSGRQFSNSRSEMNVSTLELGDSALYLCASSPLDREYEQYFGPGTRLTVT.

The V and J genes are TRBV6-6 and TRBJ1-2, with 8 bases fitting TRBD1. This CDR3 comprises 14 residues. Germline CDR1 and CDR2: MNHNY and SVGAGI (reference sequence). J was trimmed by 7 bases and V by 6 bases; bases with no gene match: 10. The chain's CDR3 is CASSPGQGDFGYTF. The DNA for the CDR3 is TGTGCCAGCAGCCCCGGACAGGGAGATTTTGGCTACACCTTC.

The gene calls are TRBV6-6 and TRBJ1-5; TRBD1 is a possible D gene (6 bases). The V end was cut by 5 bases, the J end by 5 bases, with 19 bases between. Germline V gene sequence: CDR1 MNHNY, CDR2 SVGAGI (reference sequence). CDR3 size: 16 residues. The CDR3 sequence is CASSGPGGRGDQPQHF. DNA for the CDR3: TGTGCCAGCAGTGGCCCGGGGGGCCGAGGGGATCAGCCCCAGCATTTT.

This clone has a single count. The J gene is TRBJ2-1, the V gene TRBV6-5; weak D call: TRBD1 (6 bases). This CDR3 spans 13 amino acids. Deletions cut 4 bases from V and 10 bases from J, with 14 bases between. Germline V CDR1 and CDR2: MNHEY, SVGAGI. CDR3 nucleotide sequence: TGTGCCAGCAGTTGGGGGACATTTGGAGAGCAGTTCTTC. Amino acids: CASSWGTFGEQFF.

The V call is TRBV28, the J call TRBJ1-3; D is unclear. The CDR3 runs to 14 residues. Germline CDR1 is MDHEN and CDR2 is SYDVKM. Trimming took 5 bases from V and 7 from J, leaving 15 bases between them. CDR3 protein: CASSRTLAANTIYF. In DNA, the CDR3 is TGTGCCAGCAGTCGTACACTGGCGGCTAACACCATATATTTT.

CDR3 sequence reads: CASSPGTSRFTDTQYF. CDR3 DNA: TGTGCCAGCAGCCCCGGGACTAGCAGATTCACAGATACGCAGTATTTT. The chain joins TRBV5-4 to TRBJ2-3; TRBD2 matches at 9 bases. V lost 4 bases and J lost 2; bases outside the gene matches: 8. CDR1 SGHNT and CDR2 YYREEE come from the germline V gene (reference sequence). The CDR3 contains 16 residues.

The CDR3 bases are TGTGCCAGCAGCTTGGGGTCGGTCAAAAACATTCAGTACTTC. Residues: CASSLGSVKNIQYF. The chain combines TRBV5-6 with TRBJ2-4; D is ambiguous. V lost 0 bases, J lost 3 bases, and 7 bases lay in between. Germline assignment: CDR1 SGHDT and CDR2 YYEEEE. The CDR3 is 14 amino acids. Full variable domain (remainder filled in from reference TRBV5-6 and TRBJ2-4): DAGVTQSPTHLIKTRGQQVTLRCSPKSGHDTVSWYQQALGQGPQFIFQYYEEEERQRGNFPDRFSGHQFPNYSSELNVNALLLGDSALYLCASSLGSVKNIQYFGAGTRLSVL.

The rearrangement links TRBV4-3 to TRBJ1-2, with a possible D match to TRBD1 (6 bases). Germline V CDR1 and CDR2: LGHNA, YSLEER. The V gene lost 1 base and the J gene lost 3 bases, with 15 bases spanning the gap. This CDR3 contains 16 residues. The CDR3 region is CASSQGQDNTYYGYTF. CDR3 coding DNA: TGCGCCAGCAGCCAAGGACAGGACAATACCTACTATGGCTACACCTTC.

V gene TRBV6-6 combines with J gene TRBJ2-7, with 7 bases identical to TRBD1. The germline gives CDR1 MNHNY, CDR2 SVGAGI (reference sequence). V dropped 5 bases and J dropped 2; count of bases not matched to a gene: 9. This CDR3 spans 15 amino acids. The CDR3 DNA reads TGTGCCAGCAGTCAGCGGACAGGCATCACCTACGAGCAGTACTTC. Protein sequence: CASSQRTGITYEQYF.

The rearrangement uses TRBV27 and TRBJ1-2; 7 bases are a match to TRBD1. The CDR3 consists of 13 residues. The germline gives CDR1 MNHEY, CDR2 SMNVEV (reference sequence). The trim removed 5 bases at V and 6 bases at J, leaving 6 bases unmatched. Here the CDR3 reads CASSIDRDHGYTF. The CDR3 region has the DNA TGTGCCAGCAGTATTGACAGGGACCATGGCTACACCTTC.

The V and J genes are TRBV12-3 or TRBV12-4 and TRBJ1-2; 9 positions agree with TRBD1. The length of the CDR3 is 13 residues. V trimming: 5 bases; J trimming: 6 bases; junction bases outside the gene matches: 4. The DNA for the CDR3 is TGTGCCAGCAGTCCCCGGACAGGGGATGGCTACACCTTC. Translating it yields CASSPRTGDGYTF.

The chain recombines TRBV11-3 with TRBJ2-3; 9 bases map to TRBD1. The CDR3 sequence is 15 residues long. Germline V gene lookup returns CDR1 SGHNT and CDR2 YENEEA. After removal of 5 bases from V and 1 base from J, the junction contained 4 bases not matched to a gene. The DNA of the CDR3 is TGTGCCAGCAGCGCCCGGACAGGGGGCACAGATACGCAGTATTTT. It translates to CASSARTGGTDTQYF.

The table lists this clone with a few counts. The DNA for the CDR3 is TGTGCCACCTCACTGACAGGGCTTCCAATCAAGCCCCAGCATTTT. Encoded protein: CATSLTGLPIKPQHF. The genes are TRBV15 and TRBJ1-5, with TRBD1 identical over 7 bases. The CDR3 has 15 amino acids. In germline, CDR1 is LNHNV, CDR2 YYDKDF (reference sequence). J lost 8 bases, V lost 8 bases, and 15 bases had no gene match.